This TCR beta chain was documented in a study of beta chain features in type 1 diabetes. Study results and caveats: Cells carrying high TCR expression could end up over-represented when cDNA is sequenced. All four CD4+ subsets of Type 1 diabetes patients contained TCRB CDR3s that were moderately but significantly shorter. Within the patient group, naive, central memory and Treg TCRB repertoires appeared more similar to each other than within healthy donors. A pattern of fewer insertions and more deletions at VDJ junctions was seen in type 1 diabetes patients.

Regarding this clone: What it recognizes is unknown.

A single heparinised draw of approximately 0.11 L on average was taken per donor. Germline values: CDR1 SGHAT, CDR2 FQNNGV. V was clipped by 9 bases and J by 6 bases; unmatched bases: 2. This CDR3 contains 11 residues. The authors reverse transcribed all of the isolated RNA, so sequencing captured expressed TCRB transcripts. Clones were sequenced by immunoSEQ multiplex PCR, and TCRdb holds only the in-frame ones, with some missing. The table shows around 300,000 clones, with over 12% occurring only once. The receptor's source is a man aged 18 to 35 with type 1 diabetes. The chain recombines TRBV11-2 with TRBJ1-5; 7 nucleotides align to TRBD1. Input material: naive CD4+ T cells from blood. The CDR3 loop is CARTGSQPQHF. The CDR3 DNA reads TGTGCCAGGACAGGGAGTCAGCCCCAGCATTTT.